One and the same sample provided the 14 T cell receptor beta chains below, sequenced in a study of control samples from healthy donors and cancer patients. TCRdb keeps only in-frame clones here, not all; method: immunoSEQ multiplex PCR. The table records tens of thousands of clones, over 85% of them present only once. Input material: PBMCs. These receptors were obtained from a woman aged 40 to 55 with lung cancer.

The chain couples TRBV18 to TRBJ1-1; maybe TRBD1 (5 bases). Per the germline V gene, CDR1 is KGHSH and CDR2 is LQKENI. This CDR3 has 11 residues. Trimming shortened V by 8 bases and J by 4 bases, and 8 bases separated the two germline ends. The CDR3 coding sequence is TGTGCCAGCGGACAAGCCACTGAAGCTTTCTTT. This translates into CASGQATEAFF. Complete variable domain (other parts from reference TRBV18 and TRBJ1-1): NAGVMQNPRHLVRRRGQEARLRCSPMKGHSHVYWYRQLPEEGLKFMVYLQKENIIDESGMPKERFSAEFPKEGPSILRIQQVVRGDSAAYFCASGQATEAFFGQGTRLTVV.

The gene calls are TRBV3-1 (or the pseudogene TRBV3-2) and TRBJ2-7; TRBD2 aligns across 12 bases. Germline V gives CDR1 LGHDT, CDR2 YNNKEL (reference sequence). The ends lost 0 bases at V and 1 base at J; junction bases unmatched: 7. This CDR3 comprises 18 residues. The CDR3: CASSQDFRLAGGSYEQYF. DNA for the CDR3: TGTGCCAGCAGCCAAGATTTCAGGCTAGCGGGGGGGTCCTACGAGCAGTACTTC.

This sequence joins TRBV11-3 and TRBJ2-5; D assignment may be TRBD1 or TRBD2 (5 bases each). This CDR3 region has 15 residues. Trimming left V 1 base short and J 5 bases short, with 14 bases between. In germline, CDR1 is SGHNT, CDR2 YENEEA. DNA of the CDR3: TGTGCCAGCAGCTTAGGGGCCACGGGGCGGGAGACCCAGTACTTC. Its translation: CASSLGATGRETQYF.

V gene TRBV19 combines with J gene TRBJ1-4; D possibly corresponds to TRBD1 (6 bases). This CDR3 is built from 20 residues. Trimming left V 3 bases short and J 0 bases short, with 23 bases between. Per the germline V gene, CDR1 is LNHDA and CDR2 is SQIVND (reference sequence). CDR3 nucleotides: TGTGCCAGTAGTATCTTTTCGGACAGCCTCCTACTCACAACTAATGAAAAACTGTTTTTT. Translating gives CASSIFSDSLLLTTNEKLFF.

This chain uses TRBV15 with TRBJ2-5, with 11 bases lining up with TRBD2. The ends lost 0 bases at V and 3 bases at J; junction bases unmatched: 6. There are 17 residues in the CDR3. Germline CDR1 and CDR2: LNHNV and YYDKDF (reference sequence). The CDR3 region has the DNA TGTGCCACCAGCAGAGATCCGGGACTAGCGGTGGAAGAGACCCAGTACTTC. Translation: CATSRDPGLAVEETQYF.

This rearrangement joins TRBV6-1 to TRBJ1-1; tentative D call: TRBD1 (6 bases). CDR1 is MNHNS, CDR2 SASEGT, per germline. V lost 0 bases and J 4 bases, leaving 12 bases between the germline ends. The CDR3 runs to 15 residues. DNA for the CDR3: TGTGCCAGCAGTGAAGCCTGGGGGGCGAGCACTGAAGCTTTCTTT. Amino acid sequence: CASSEAWGASTEAFF.

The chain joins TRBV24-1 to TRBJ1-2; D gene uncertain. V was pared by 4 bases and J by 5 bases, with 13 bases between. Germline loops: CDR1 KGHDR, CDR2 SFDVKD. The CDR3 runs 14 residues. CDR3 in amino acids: CATSDRAFDYGYTF. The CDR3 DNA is TGTGCCACCAGTGACCGGGCCTTCGATTATGGCTACACCTTC.

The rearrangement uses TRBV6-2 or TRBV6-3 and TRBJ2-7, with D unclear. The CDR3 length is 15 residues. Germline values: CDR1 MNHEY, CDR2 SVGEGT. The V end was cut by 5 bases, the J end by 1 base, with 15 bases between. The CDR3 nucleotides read TGTGCCAGCAGTCCGCCGGGTTCCCTGTCCTACGAGCAGTACTTC. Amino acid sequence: CASSPPGSLSYEQYF.

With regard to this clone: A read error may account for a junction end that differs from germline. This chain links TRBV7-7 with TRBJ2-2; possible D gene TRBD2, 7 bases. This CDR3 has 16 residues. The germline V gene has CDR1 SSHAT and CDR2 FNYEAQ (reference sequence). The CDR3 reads CASSLFTGRDAGELFF. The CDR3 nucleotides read TGTGCTAGCAGCTTATTCACAGGGAGGGACGCCGGGGAGCTGTTTTTT.

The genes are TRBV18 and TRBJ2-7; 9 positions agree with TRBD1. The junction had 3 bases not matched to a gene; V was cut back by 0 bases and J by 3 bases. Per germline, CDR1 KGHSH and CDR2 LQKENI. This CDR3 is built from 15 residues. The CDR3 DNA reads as TGTGCCAGCTCACCACCGGGACAGGGATACTACGAGCAGTACTTC. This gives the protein CASSPPGQGYYEQYF.

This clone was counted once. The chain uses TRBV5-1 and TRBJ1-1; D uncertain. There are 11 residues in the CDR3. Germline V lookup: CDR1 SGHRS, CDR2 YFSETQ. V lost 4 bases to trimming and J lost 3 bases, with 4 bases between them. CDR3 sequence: CASSQDTEAFF. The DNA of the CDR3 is TGCGCCAGCAGCCAGGACACTGAAGCTTTCTTT.

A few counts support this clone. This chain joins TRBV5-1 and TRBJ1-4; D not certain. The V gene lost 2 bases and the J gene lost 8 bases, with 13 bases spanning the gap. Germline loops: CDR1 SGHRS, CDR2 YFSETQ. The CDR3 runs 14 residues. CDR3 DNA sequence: TGCGCCAGCAGCTTACGCCCTTTGGGGGAAAAACTGTTTTTT. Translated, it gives CASSLRPLGEKLFF.

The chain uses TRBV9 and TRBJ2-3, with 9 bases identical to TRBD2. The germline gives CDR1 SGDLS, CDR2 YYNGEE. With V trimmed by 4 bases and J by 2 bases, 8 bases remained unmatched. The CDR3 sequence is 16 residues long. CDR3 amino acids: CASSPPSGGFTDTQYF. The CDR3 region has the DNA TGTGCCAGCAGCCCACCGAGCGGGGGGTTCACAGATACGCAGTATTTT.

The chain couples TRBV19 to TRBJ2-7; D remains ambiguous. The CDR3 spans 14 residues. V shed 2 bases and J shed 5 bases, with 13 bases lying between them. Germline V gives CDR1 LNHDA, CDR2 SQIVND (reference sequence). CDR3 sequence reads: CASSIWASQDEQYF. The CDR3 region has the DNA TGTGCCAGTAGTATATGGGCAAGCCAGGACGAGCAGTACTTC. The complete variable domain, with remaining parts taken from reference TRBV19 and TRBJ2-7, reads DGGITQSPKYLFRKEGQNVTLSCEQNLNHDAMYWYRQDPGQGLRLIYYSQIVNDFQKGDIAEGYSVSREKKESFPLTVTSAQKNPTAFYLCASSIWASQDEQYFGPGTRLTVT.